Shown below are 17 T cell receptor beta chains from a single sample sequenced in a study of blood T cell repertoires in COVID-19. Profiling relied on immunoSEQ multiplex PCR, and the TCRdb table lists in-frame clones only, not all of them. The sample holds about 170,000 clones; roughly 85% are singletons and the top ten take 15% to 20%. The sample consisted of PBMCs or T cells enriched from blood (not recorded which). Receptor source: a woman between 70 and 85 years old in a cohort exposed to, infected with or recovered from COVID-19 (not recorded which).

The V call is TRBV12-5, the J call TRBJ1-1, with 7 bases identical to TRBD1. There are 13 residues in the CDR3. In germline, CDR1 is LGHNT, CDR2 FRNRAP. With V trimmed by 1 base and J by 11 bases, 7 bases remained unmatched. This chain's CDR3 is CASGLEQGTRAFF. In DNA, the CDR3 is TGTGCTAGTGGTTTGGAACAGGGGACTAGGGCTTTCTTT.

The chain has TRBV9 and TRBJ2-2, with D possibly TRBD2 on 7 matching bases. V lost 0 bases, J lost 5 bases, and 23 bases lay in between. Per germline, CDR1 SGDLS and CDR2 YYNGEE. This CDR3 is 19 amino acids long. In DNA, the CDR3 is TGTGCCAGCAGCGTAGCTACGGGGGGCGGATGGGAATTGACCGGGGAGCTGTTTTTT. Amino acids: CASSVATGGGWELTGELFF.

The chain couples TRBV5-4 to TRBJ2-7; 10 bases align to TRBD2. This CDR3 is 15 amino acids long. CDR1 and CDR2 (germline): SGHNT, YYREEE (reference sequence). Losses at the gene ends were 4 bases for V and 3 bases for J; bases not matched to a gene: 7. This CDR3 is CASSQSAGGNYEQYF. The CDR3, as DNA: TGTGCCAGCAGCCAGTCAGCGGGAGGGAACTACGAGCAGTACTTC.

The genes are TRBV9 and TRBJ2-1; 8 bases match TRBD2. CDR1 is SGDLS and CDR2 is YYNGEE in the germline V gene. This CDR3 is built from 15 residues. V gave up 0 bases and J gave up 7 bases; unmatched junction bases: 6. CDR3 in amino acids: CASSVDGGRHNEQFF. CDR3 DNA sequence: TGTGCCAGCAGCGTAGACGGCGGGAGGCATAATGAGCAGTTCTTC.

The chain links TRBV5-1 to TRBJ2-1; 15 bases align to TRBD2. This CDR3 contains 16 residues. Per the germline V gene, CDR1 is SGHRS and CDR2 is YFSETQ. Trimming cost V 4 bases and J 6 bases; bases outside gene matches: 5. The CDR3 DNA follows: TGCGCCAGCAGCGGACTAGCGGGAGGGCCCCTCAATGAGCAGTTCTTC. Translating gives CASSGLAGGPLNEQFF.

The genes are TRBV5-1 and TRBJ1-3; no clear D. Germline lookup yields CDR1 SGHRS and CDR2 YFSETQ. The ends were cut back, 4 bases at V and 0 bases at J, with 11 bases in the middle. The CDR3 covers 15 residues. The CDR3 region is CASSRDGSSGNTIYF. The CDR3 DNA is TGCGCCAGCAGCCGAGACGGGAGCTCTGGAAACACCATATATTTT.

The rearrangement joins TRBV7-2 to TRBJ1-1; TRBD1 might be the D (6 bases). Germline V lookup: CDR1 SGHTA, CDR2 FQGNSA. CDR3 size: 13 residues. The germline V and J ends were trimmed by 5 bases and 6 bases, with 13 bases remaining between them. CDR3 sequence (DNA): TGTGCCAGCAGCCCCCAAGGGGGGGCTGAAGCTTTCTTT. Its translation: CASSPQGGAEAFF.

This chain joins TRBV2 and TRBJ2-7; 7 nucleotides agree with TRBD1. The germline V gene encodes CDR1 SNHLY and CDR2 FYNNEI. The CDR3 consists of 14 residues. The J segment lost 6 bases and the V segment lost 5 bases, leaving 10 bases of the junction unmatched. The CDR3 DNA is TGTGCCAGCAGTTTACGGACAGGTCTGAGCGAGCAGTACTTC. Translating gives CASSLRTGLSEQYF.

This clone has more than one count but fewer than ten. The DNA is left out, because the CDR3 cannot be placed on it with certainty; the CDR3 is given as TCRdb lists it. The chain links TRBV5-1 to TRBJ1-1; the table names TRBD1, a call not compared with the DNA. The CDR3 is 16 amino acids long, termini counted. Germline-derived CDR1 and CDR2 are SGHRS and YFSETQ. The CDR3 loop reads CASRRQSSILDTEAFF.

The chain is built from TRBV5-1 and TRBJ1-4, with D perhaps TRBD1 (5 bases). V was clipped by 1 base and J by 8 bases, with 12 bases between them. The CDR3 contains 14 residues. CDR1 is SGHRS, CDR2 YFSETQ, per germline. The CDR3 is CASSLLTQGEKLFF. In DNA, the CDR3 is TGCGCCAGCAGCTTGTTAACCCAGGGAGAAAAACTGTTTTTT.

This clone was seen a few times. This rearrangement joins TRBV3-1 (or the pseudogene TRBV3-2) to TRBJ1-2; D perhaps matches TRBD1 (5 bases). V lost 0 bases and J lost 4, with 15 bases in between. The germline V gene encodes CDR1 LGHDT and CDR2 YNNKEL (reference sequence). The CDR3 contains 16 residues. The CDR3 DNA reads as TGTGCCAGCAGCCAAGATAGAGCTGACAGCTTCTATGGCTACACCTTC. This gives the protein CASSQDRADSFYGYTF.

This chain connects TRBV7-9 to TRBJ2-1; 10 nucleotides match TRBD2. CDR3 size: 16 residues. Trimming at V came to 1 base and at J to 8 bases, leaving 8 bases not matched to a gene. Per germline, CDR1 SEHNR and CDR2 FQNEAQ (reference sequence). The CDR3 loop is CASSLVPSGSVYEQFF. In DNA, the CDR3 is TGTGCCAGCAGCTTAGTCCCTAGCGGGAGTGTCTATGAGCAGTTCTTC.

The gene calls are TRBV27 and TRBJ1-1, with D uncertain. The CDR3 is 14 amino acids. Trimming shortened V by 1 base and J by 2 bases, and 8 bases separated the two germline ends. Germline V gene sequence: CDR1 MNHEY, CDR2 SMNVEV (reference sequence). This CDR3 is CASSLYGSNTEAFF. The CDR3 DNA follows: TGTGCCAGCAGTTTATACGGGTCCAACACTGAAGCTTTCTTT.

This clone showed up just a few times. The chain has TRBV6-2 or TRBV6-3 and TRBJ2-7, with 11 bases fitting TRBD2. The junction had 7 bases not matched to a gene; V was cut back by 6 bases and J by 3 bases. This CDR3 has 15 amino acids. Germline CDR1 reads MNHEY; CDR2 reads SVGEGT. CDR3 in amino acids: CASRPPGLADYEQYF. CDR3 nucleotide sequence: TGTGCCAGCAGGCCTCCGGGACTAGCGGACTACGAGCAGTACTTC.

The chain combines TRBV3-1 (or the pseudogene TRBV3-2) with TRBJ2-7; 11 positions agree with TRBD2. V trimming: 4 bases; J trimming: 5 bases; junction bases outside the gene matches: 4. Germline loops: CDR1 LGHDT, CDR2 YNNKEL (reference sequence). This CDR3 has 14 residues. In DNA form, the CDR3 reads TGTGCCAGCAGCCCTACTAGCGGGAGTGACGAGCAGTACTTC. Translating gives CASSPTSGSDEQYF.

This rearrangement joins TRBV6-5 to TRBJ2-1; 7 bases match TRBD1. Per germline, CDR1 MNHEY and CDR2 SVGAGI. This CDR3 region has 15 residues. V dropped 6 bases and J dropped 7; count of bases not matched to a gene: 12. The CDR3 is CASRRDRDGANEQFF. The CDR3 nucleotides are TGTGCCAGCAGACGCGACAGGGACGGGGCGAATGAGCAGTTCTTC.

J is TRBJ1-2 and V is TRBV3-1 (or the pseudogene TRBV3-2); TRBD1 matches 7 bases. Germline CDR1 reads LGHDT; CDR2 reads YNNKEL (reference sequence). Unmatched junction bases numbered 6, after V lost 5 bases and J lost 6 bases. The CDR3 consists of 13 residues. The CDR3 nucleotides read TGTGCCAGCAGCTCGACAGGGTCGGATGGCTACACCTTC. It translates to CASSSTGSDGYTF.